The entry that follows covers one T cell receptor (beta chain) sequence. The repertoire was sequenced with immunoSEQ multiplex PCR; TCRdb's copy has only in-frame clones and lacks some. The data contain under 250,000 clones, about nine tenths of them singletons. Germline loops: CDR1 SGHNT, CDR2 YENEEA. The CDR3 sequence is 15 residues long. V was clipped by 5 bases and J by 2 bases; unmatched bases: 4. This entry comes from a study of blood T cell repertoires in COVID-19. The sequenced sample was PBMCs or T cells enriched from blood (not recorded which). J is TRBJ2-7 and V is TRBV11-3; 12 bases match TRBD1. This TCR came from a man aged 35-49 years who had recovered from COVID-19. The CDR3 is CASSRGTGGAYEQYF. The CDR3 nucleotides read TGTGCCAGCAGCCGCGGGACAGGGGGCGCCTACGAGCAGTACTTC.